This T cell receptor (beta chain) came from a study of identical twins. Whole-study results and caveats: Compared with models, monozygotic twins showed more out-of-frame TCR alpha sharing. Sequences that were out-of-frame, alpha and twin-shared displayed an excess of low generation probability.

TCRdb itself ran the 5' RACE reads through MiXCR, one entry per CDR3 protein. The table lists approximately 140,000 distinct CDR3 sequences, under 4.5% of them singletons. Details on this clonotype: The antigen remains unidentified.

CDR1 SGHNT and CDR2 YENEEA come from the germline V gene. Between the trimmed V and J ends, which lost 2 bases and 3 bases, there was a span of 11 bases. The CDR3 extends over 15 amino acids. The TCR originated in a young man in good health. Sequencing used memory T cells sorted from blood. The rearrangement uses TRBV11-3 and TRBJ2-4, with a tentative D call TRBD1 (7 bases). The CDR3 nucleotides are TGTGCCAGCAGCTTACAGGGGGAGGTCAAAAACATTCAGTACTTC. It is translated as CASSLQGEVKNIQYF.